The 21 T cell receptor beta chains presented below share a single source sample, sequenced in a study of beta chain features in type 1 diabetes. General study results and limits: All four CD4+ subsets from Type 1 diabetes patients carried moderately but significantly shorter TCRB CDR3s.

Every bit of the isolated RNA underwent reverse transcription, so sequencing read expressed TCRB transcripts. Assay: immunoSEQ multiplex PCR; the TCRdb copy retains only in-frame clones and omits some. The table has 400,000 or so clones, 8.5% to 10% seen once. The antigens for these receptors are not known. The source material was central memory CD4+ T cells from blood. These receptors were collected from a man aged 30 to 39 with type 1 diabetes.

This clone has a handful of counts. The V gene is TRBV7-3, the J gene TRBJ2-6, with D possibly matching TRBD1 (5 bases). In germline, CDR1 is SGHTA, CDR2 FQGTGA. Trimming pared 5 bases from V and 1 base from J, leaving 6 bases between. The CDR3 has 14 residues. In DNA form, the CDR3 reads TGTGCCAGCAGCCAGGGATCTGGGGCCAACGTCCTGACTTTC. Its translation is CASSQGSGANVLTF.

This clone has at least ten counts. J is TRBJ2-7 and V is TRBV2; 10 positions agree with TRBD1. This CDR3 contains 11 residues. CDR1 and CDR2 from the germline V gene are SNHLY and FYNNEI. With 5 bases clipped from V and 11 bases from J, the junction kept 3 bases outside the gene matches. CDR3 sequence reads: CASSPGTGEYF. The CDR3 DNA reads TGTGCCAGCAGTCCTGGGACAGGGGAGTACTTC.

The V and J genes are TRBV9 and TRBJ2-7; D is ambiguous. V lost 4 bases, J lost 4 bases, and 9 bases lay in between. In germline, CDR1 is SGDLS, CDR2 YYNGEE. The CDR3 is 12 amino acids. CDR3 sequence (DNA): TGTGCCAGCAGCTCCCTAGGGTACGAGCAGTACTTC. This gives the protein CASSSLGYEQYF. Full variable domain (rest looked up from reference TRBV9 and TRBJ2-7): DSGVTQTPKHLITATGQRVTLRCSPRSGDLSVYWYQQSLDQGLQFLIQYYNGEERAKGNILERFSAQQFPDLHSELNLSSLELGDSALYFCASSSLGYEQYFGPGTRLTVT.

This clone was picked up a small number of times. This chain uses TRBV18 with TRBJ1-1, with unresolved D. Germline V gene sequence: CDR1 KGHSH, CDR2 LQKENI. CDR3 size: 16 residues. V was trimmed by 3 bases and J by 1 base, leaving 15 bases between them. DNA of the CDR3: TGTGCCAGCTCACCCCGAGAGGGTGGGTGGAACACTGAAGCTTTCTTT. Protein: CASSPREGGWNTEAFF. The variable domain in full, with the rest retrieved from reference TRBV18 and TRBJ1-1, is NAGVMQNPRHLVRRRGQEARLRCSPMKGHSHVYWYRQLPEEGLKFMVYLQKENIIDESGMPKERFSAEFPKEGPSILRIQQVVRGDSAAYFCASSPREGGWNTEAFFGQGTRLTVV.

J is TRBJ1-1 and V is TRBV9; D is unclear. Per germline, CDR1 SGDLS and CDR2 YYNGEE. V was clipped by 5 bases and J by 4 bases, with 12 bases between them. CDR3 length: 13 amino acids. The CDR3 DNA is TGTGCCAGCAGTTCTAGTTTGGGCACTGAAGCTTTCTTT. This encodes CASSSSLGTEAFF.

The rearrangement joins TRBV5-1 to TRBJ2-5; 7 nucleotides line up with TRBD2. The CDR3 contains 14 residues. The J segment lost 4 bases and the V segment lost 0 bases, leaving 3 bases of the junction unmatched. CDR1 is SGHRS, CDR2 YFSETQ, per germline. CDR3 nucleotide sequence: TGCGCCAGCAGCTTGGTTGGGGGGGTAGAGACCCAGTACTTC. Protein: CASSLVGGVETQYF.

This clone was seen a handful of times. The rearrangement joins TRBV28 to TRBJ1-3; no clear D gene. The CDR3 spans 17 residues. V was clipped by 1 base and J by 0 bases, with 13 bases between them. Germline CDR1 and CDR2: MDHEN and SYDVKM. The CDR3 coding sequence is TGTGCCAGCAGTTTATACCTCGAGGCAGGCTCTGGAAACACCATATATTTT. Its translation: CASSLYLEAGSGNTIYF.

Ten or more counts support this clone. This sequence joins TRBV21-1 and TRBJ1-4; the D call TRBD1 from the table was never checked on the DNA. TRBV21-1 has pseudogene status. CDR3 length: 19 amino acids. This chain's CDR3 is CASSKDDRGQDATNEKLFF. The DNA for the CDR3 is TGTGCCAGCAGCAAAGACGATAGAGGACAGGATGCAACTAATGAAAAACTGTTTTTT.

The chain uses TRBV6-6 and TRBJ1-2; the D is unclear. Trimming took off 6 bases at V and 4 bases at J, with 12 bases between the two ends. CDR1 is MNHNY and CDR2 is SVGAGI in the germline V gene (reference sequence). The CDR3 is made up of 13 amino acids. The CDR3: CASSQNRGYGYTF. The DNA of the CDR3 is TGTGCCAGCAGCCAAAATAGAGGCTATGGCTACACCTTC.

This clone has more than one count but fewer than ten. This chain joins TRBV5-4 and TRBJ2-3, with D maybe TRBD2 (6 bases). Trimming left V 2 bases short and J 0 bases short, with 16 bases between. CDR1 is SGHNT, CDR2 YYREEE, per germline (reference sequence). The CDR3 spans 17 residues. This CDR3 is CASSFGGLGPSTDTQYF. The CDR3, as DNA: TGTGCCAGCAGCTTTGGAGGGCTTGGGCCTAGCACAGATACGCAGTATTTT.

This CDR3 reads CASSTRGIEQFF. The CDR3 DNA follows: TGTGCCAGCAGCACCAGGGGTATTGAGCAGTTCTTC. The rearrangement uses TRBV6-6 and TRBJ2-1, with D possibly being TRBD1 (6 bases). CDR3 length: 12 residues. Per germline, CDR1 MNHNY and CDR2 SVGAGI (reference sequence). V lost 6 bases and J lost 9, with 12 bases in between.

The chain uses TRBV5-6 and TRBJ1-2; perhaps TRBD1 as D (6 bases). The CDR3 totals 15 residues. CDR1 is SGHDT, CDR2 YYEEEE, per germline. V was clipped by 4 bases and J by 4 bases, with 17 bases between them. This CDR3 reads CASSPVGGGSYGYTF. The CDR3 nucleotides are TGTGCCAGCAGCCCCGTCGGGGGCGGGAGCTATGGCTACACCTTC.

The chain carries TRBV28 and TRBJ1-2; a possible D gene is TRBD1 (5 bases). Trimming left V 5 bases short and J 4 bases short, with 20 bases between. The germline V gene encodes CDR1 MDHEN and CDR2 SYDVKM. The CDR3 runs 16 residues. CDR3 coding DNA: TGTGCCAGCAGTCGCGCGCGGTCATCAGGGCCCTATGGCTACACCTTC. Translating it yields CASSRARSSGPYGYTF.

At least ten counts were recorded for this clone. The V gene is TRBV7-2, the J gene TRBJ2-3; maybe TRBD1 (6 bases). CDR3 size: 13 residues. Trimming took 5 bases from V and 7 from J, leaving 13 bases between them. Germline V lookup: CDR1 SGHTA, CDR2 FQGNSA. Written as DNA, the CDR3 is TGTGCCAGCAGCCTACACCAGGGGTATACGCAGTATTTT. Its protein product is CASSLHQGYTQYF.

The chain links TRBV25-1 to TRBJ2-7; TRBD2 agrees at 8 bases. CDR1 is MGHDK, CDR2 SYGVNS, per germline. The ends lost 4 bases at V and 0 bases at J; junction bases unmatched: 5. The CDR3 is made up of 15 amino acids. CDR3 in amino acids: CASSGRGGFSYEQYF. The CDR3 bases are TGTGCCAGCAGTGGACGGGGGGGATTCTCCTACGAGCAGTACTTC.

This clone has a handful of counts. This chain connects TRBV27 to TRBJ2-7; D not resolved. The germline V gene encodes CDR1 MNHEY and CDR2 SMNVEV (reference sequence). This CDR3 is built from 17 residues. V lost 4 bases and J 2 bases, leaving 21 bases between the germline ends. The CDR3 region is CASSSTDLRPEAYEQYF. The CDR3 DNA follows: TGTGCCAGCAGTTCCACCGACCTCCGGCCTGAGGCCTACGAGCAGTACTTC.

At least ten counts were recorded for this clone. The DNA of the CDR3 is TGTGCCAGCTCACCAGAGGCTCGGGGCGGCTACGAGCAGTACTTC. Translating gives CASSPEARGGYEQYF. This chain connects TRBV18 to TRBJ2-7, with D possibly being TRBD1 or TRBD2 (5 bases each). CDR1 is KGHSH and CDR2 is LQKENI in the germline V gene. V lost 2 bases and J 3 bases, leaving 14 bases between the germline ends. The length of the CDR3 is 15 residues.

This clone was counted a few times. Additional DNA sequences in this sample encode the identical CDR3. The chain links TRBV14 to TRBJ1-1; D perhaps matches TRBD1 (5 bases). This CDR3 has 14 amino acids. V lost 0 bases to trimming and J lost 1 base, with 6 bases between them. Germline lookup yields CDR1 SGHDN and CDR2 FVKESK. The CDR3 is CASSQDRGNTEAFF. DNA for the CDR3: TGTGCCAGCAGCCAAGATAGGGGGAACACTGAAGCTTTCTTT.

This clone came up once. The rearrangement joins TRBV10-3 to TRBJ2-7, with unresolved D. The germline V gene has CDR1 ENHRY and CDR2 SYGVKD. The germline V and J ends were trimmed by 10 bases and 2 bases, with 12 bases remaining between them. The CDR3 spans 12 residues. CDR3 residues: CASTFRTYEQYF. The CDR3 DNA follows: TGTGCCAGCACCTTTAGGACCTACGAGCAGTACTTC.

The chain carries TRBV6-1 and TRBJ1-3; D is possibly TRBD1 (6 bases). The length of the CDR3 is 15 residues. Trimming pared 3 bases from V and 0 bases from J, leaving 9 bases between. The germline gives CDR1 MNHNS, CDR2 SASEGT. CDR3 amino acids: CASSDGTYSGNTIYF. The CDR3 DNA is TGTGCCAGCAGTGACGGGACATACTCTGGAAACACCATATATTTT.

The chain joins TRBV19 to TRBJ2-1; D is unclear. V shed 10 bases and J shed 7 bases, with 20 bases lying between them. This CDR3 contains 14 residues. The germline V gene encodes CDR1 LNHDA and CDR2 SQIVND (reference sequence). The CDR3 sequence is CATLSSGYANEQFF. The CDR3 nucleotides are TGTGCCACCCTTTCTTCCGGGTACGCGAATGAGCAGTTCTTC.